These 9 T cell receptor beta chains came from one sample sequenced in a study of vaccination effects on CD4 cells after COVID-19. Around day 10 of culture, CD4+ T cells were separated out. Generated by immunoSEQ multiplex PCR, the TCRdb table keeps only in-frame clones and is missing some. Here the sample spans about 46,000 clones, 74% being singletons. The antigens for these receptors are not known. The specimen comprised CD4+ T cells from PBMCs cultured without peptide, sampled before COVID-19 vaccination. Receptor source: a human donor who had a prior SARS-CoV-2 infection.

With respect to this clone: One end of the junction is discordant with germline, which a read error may explain. The chain joins TRBV5-4 to TRBJ2-1, with TRBD1 identical over 11 bases. This CDR3 spans 16 amino acids. Germline loops: CDR1 SGHNT, CDR2 YYREEE (reference sequence). The CDR3 here is CAGSLNPGQGDNEQFF. CDR3 nucleotides: TGTGCCGGCAGCCTAAACCCGGGACAGGGGGACAATGAGCAGTTCTTC.

The rearrangement uses TRBV3-1 (or the pseudogene TRBV3-2) and TRBJ2-2; D is tentatively TRBD1 or TRBD2 (5 bases each). Germline assignment: CDR1 LGHDT and CDR2 YNNKEL (reference sequence). V dropped 4 bases and J dropped 2 bases, with 14 bases sitting between them. The CDR3 is made up of 16 amino acids. The CDR3 DNA is TGTGCCAGCAGCCTTGGGGCTAGCTTCAACACCGGGGAGCTGTTTTTT. Amino acid sequence: CASSLGASFNTGELFF.

CDR3 in DNA: TGCGCCAGCAGCTTGGTTGCGACCTACGAGCAGTACTTC. Its translation: CASSLVATYEQYF. This sequence joins TRBV5-1 and TRBJ2-7; D is undetermined. The ends were cut back, 0 bases at V and 2 bases at J, with 6 bases in the middle. CDR3 length: 13 residues. CDR1 SGHRS and CDR2 YFSETQ come from the germline V gene.

The chain recombines TRBV7-3 with TRBJ1-1; D is uncertain. The germline V and J ends were trimmed by 5 bases and 3 bases, with 16 bases remaining between them. Per germline, CDR1 SGHTA and CDR2 FQGTGA. The CDR3 totals 15 residues. The CDR3 sequence is CASSLRSDGYTEAFF. CDR3 nucleotides: TGTGCCAGCAGCCTACGATCCGACGGGTACACTGAAGCTTTCTTT.

The J gene is TRBJ1-6, the V gene TRBV5-4, with D possibly TRBD1 on 6 matching bases. Germline-derived CDR1 and CDR2 are SGHNT and YYREEE (reference sequence). V gave up 4 bases and J gave up 7 bases, with 12 bases separating them. The CDR3 totals 14 residues. DNA of the CDR3: TGTGCCAGCAGCCGGGGTAGGGGGAATTCACCCCTCCACTTT. Translated: CASSRGRGNSPLHF. The full variable domain, in which reference TRBV5-4 and TRBJ1-6 provide the parts outside the CDR3, is ETGVTQSPTHLIKTRGQQVTLRCSSQSGHNTVSWYQQALGQGPQFIFQYYREEENGRGNFPPRFSGLQFPNYSSELNVNALELDDSALYLCASSRGRGNSPLHFGNGTRLTVT.

The chain carries TRBV5-6 and TRBJ1-5; 9 positions agree with TRBD1. Looked up from germline, CDR1 is SGHDT and CDR2 is YYEEEE. The CDR3 extends over 14 amino acids. Trimming removed 0 bases from V and 6 bases from J; junction bases left unmatched: 1. The CDR3 bases are TGTGCCAGCAGCTTGGGACAGGGGGGTCAGCCCCAGCATTTT. Amino acid sequence: CASSLGQGGQPQHF.

CDR3 nucleotides: TGTGCCTGGAGTAGGGGGGGTAGAGGGGCTAATGAAAAACTGTTTTTT. Its protein is CAWSRGGRGANEKLFF. V usage is TRBV30 and J usage is TRBJ1-4; D is possibly TRBD1 (6 bases). The V end was cut by 2 bases, the J end by 3 bases, with 16 bases between. The CDR3 extends over 16 amino acids. CDR1 is GTSNPN, CDR2 SVGIG, per germline (reference sequence).

The gene calls are TRBV5-1 and TRBJ2-3; TRBD1 or TRBD2 may be the D gene (5 bases each). From germline, CDR1 is SGHRS and CDR2 YFSETQ. V was pared by 4 bases and J by 5 bases, with 17 bases between. This CDR3 has 15 amino acids. CDR3 coding DNA: TGCGCCAGCAGCGCATCCCCGGGGCCGGGAGATACGCAGTATTTT. Translation: CASSASPGPGDTQYF.

V and J are TRBV18 and TRBJ2-1, with 8 bases lining up with TRBD2. The length of the CDR3 is 15 residues. After removal of 5 bases from V and 8 bases from J, the junction contained 11 bases not matched to a gene. Germline CDR1 is KGHSH and CDR2 is LQKENI. The CDR3 region is CASSFGTSLFDEQFF. The DNA of the CDR3 is TGTGCCAGCTCATTCGGGACTAGTCTTTTCGATGAGCAGTTCTTC.